This TCR beta chain originates from a study of T cell responses to AZD1222 COVID-19 vaccine. Clones were sequenced by immunoSEQ multiplex PCR, and TCRdb holds only the in-frame ones, with some missing. The sample has around 91,000 clones; 80% to 95% are singletons. The CDR3 runs 15 residues. Germline lookup yields CDR1 SGHVS and CDR2 FQNEAQ. V was cut by 8 bases and J by 2 bases, with 16 bases left in between. Sequencing was performed on peripheral blood, taken 28 days after the second AZD1222 dose. The receptor was isolated from an adult who received the AZD1222 COVID-19 vaccine. The rearrangement uses TRBV7-8 and TRBJ1-5, with TRBD1 as a possible D gene (5 bases). The DNA for the CDR3 is TGTGCCAGCTCCCGGTCGGGGGACCGCAATCAGCCCCAGCATTTT. Residues: CASSRSGDRNQPQHF.